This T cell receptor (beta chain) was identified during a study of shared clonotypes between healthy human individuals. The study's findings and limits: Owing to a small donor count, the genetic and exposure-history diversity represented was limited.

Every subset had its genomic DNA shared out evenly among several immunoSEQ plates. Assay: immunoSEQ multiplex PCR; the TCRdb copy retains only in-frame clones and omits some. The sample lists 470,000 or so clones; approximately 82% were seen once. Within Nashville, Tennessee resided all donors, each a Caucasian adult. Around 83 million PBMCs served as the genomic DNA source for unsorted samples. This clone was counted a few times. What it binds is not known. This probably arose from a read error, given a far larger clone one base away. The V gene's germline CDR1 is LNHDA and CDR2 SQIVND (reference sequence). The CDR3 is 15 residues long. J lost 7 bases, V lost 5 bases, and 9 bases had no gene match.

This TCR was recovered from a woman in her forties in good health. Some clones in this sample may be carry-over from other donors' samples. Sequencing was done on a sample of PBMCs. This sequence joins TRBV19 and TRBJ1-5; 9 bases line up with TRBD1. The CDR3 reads CASSVPGTGFQPQHF. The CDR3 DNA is TGTGCCAGTAGTGTCCCCGGGACAGGGTTCCAGCCCCAGCATTTT.